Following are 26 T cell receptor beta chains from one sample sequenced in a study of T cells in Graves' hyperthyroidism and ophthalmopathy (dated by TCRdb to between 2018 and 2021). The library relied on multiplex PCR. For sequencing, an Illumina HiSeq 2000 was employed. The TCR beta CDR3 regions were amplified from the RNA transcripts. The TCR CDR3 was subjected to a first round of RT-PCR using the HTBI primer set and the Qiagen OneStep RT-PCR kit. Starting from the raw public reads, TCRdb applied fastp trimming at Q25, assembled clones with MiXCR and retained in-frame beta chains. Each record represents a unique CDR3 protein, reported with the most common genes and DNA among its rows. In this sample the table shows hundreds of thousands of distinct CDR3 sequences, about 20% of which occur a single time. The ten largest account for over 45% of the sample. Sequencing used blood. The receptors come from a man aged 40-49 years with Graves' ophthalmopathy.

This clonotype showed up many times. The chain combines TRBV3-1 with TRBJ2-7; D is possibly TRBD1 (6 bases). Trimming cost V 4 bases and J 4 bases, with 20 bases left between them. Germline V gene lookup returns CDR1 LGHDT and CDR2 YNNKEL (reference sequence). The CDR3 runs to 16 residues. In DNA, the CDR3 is TGTGCCAGCAGCCTCCCGCCGGGACATGATACTTACGAGCAGTACTTC. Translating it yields CASSLPPGHDTYEQYF.

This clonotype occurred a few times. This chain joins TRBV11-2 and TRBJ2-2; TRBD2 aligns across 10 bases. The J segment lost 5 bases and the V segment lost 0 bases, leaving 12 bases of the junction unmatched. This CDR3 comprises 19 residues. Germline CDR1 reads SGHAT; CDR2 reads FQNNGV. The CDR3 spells CASSLELAGKAGGTGELFF. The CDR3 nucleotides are TGTGCCAGCAGCTTAGAACTAGCGGGAAAGGCTGGTGGGACCGGGGAGCTGTTTTTT.

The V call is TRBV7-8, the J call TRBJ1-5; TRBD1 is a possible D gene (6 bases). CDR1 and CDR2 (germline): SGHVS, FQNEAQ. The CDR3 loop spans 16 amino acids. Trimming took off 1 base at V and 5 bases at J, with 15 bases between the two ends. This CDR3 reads CASSLGYREIHQPQHF. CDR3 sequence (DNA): TGTGCCAGCAGCTTAGGATACAGGGAAATTCATCAGCCCCAGCATTTT.

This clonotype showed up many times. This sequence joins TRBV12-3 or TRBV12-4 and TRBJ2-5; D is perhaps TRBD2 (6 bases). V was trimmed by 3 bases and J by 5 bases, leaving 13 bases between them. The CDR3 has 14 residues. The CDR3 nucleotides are TGTGCCAGCAGTTTGAGCGGGCAGGTTGAGACCCAGTACTTC. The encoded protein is CASSLSGQVETQYF.

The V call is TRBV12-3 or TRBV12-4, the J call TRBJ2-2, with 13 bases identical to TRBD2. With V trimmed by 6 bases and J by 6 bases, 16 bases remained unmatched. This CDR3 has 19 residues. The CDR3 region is CASSPMQLAGGFNAGELFF. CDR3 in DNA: TGTGCCAGCAGCCCAATGCAACTAGCGGGAGGGTTTAACGCCGGGGAGCTGTTTTTT.

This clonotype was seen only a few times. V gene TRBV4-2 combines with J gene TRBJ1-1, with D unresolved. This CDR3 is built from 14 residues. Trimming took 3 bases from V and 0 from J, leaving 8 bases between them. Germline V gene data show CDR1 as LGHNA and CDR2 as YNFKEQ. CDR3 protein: CASSHANMNTEAFF. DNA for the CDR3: TGTGCCAGCAGCCACGCGAACATGAACACTGAAGCTTTCTTT.

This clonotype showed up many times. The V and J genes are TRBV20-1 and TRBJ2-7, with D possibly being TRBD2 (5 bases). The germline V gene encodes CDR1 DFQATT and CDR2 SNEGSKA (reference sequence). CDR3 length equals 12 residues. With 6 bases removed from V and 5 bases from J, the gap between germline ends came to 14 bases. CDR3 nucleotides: TGCAGTGCCGATGCCCGGGGAGACGAGCAGTACTTC. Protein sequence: CSADARGDEQYF.

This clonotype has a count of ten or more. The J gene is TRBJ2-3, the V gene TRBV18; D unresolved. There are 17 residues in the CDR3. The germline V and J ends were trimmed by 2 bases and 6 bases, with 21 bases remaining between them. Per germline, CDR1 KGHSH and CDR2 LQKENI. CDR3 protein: CASSPKSSHSTRDTQYF. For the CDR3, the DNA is TGTGCCAGCTCACCAAAGAGTTCACATTCCACCAGGGATACGCAGTATTTT.

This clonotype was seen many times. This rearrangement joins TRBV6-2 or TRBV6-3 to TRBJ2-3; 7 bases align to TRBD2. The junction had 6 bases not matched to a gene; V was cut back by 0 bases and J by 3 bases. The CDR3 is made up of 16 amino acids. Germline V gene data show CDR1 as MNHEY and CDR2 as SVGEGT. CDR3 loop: CASSYSSRAGTDTQYF. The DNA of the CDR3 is TGTGCCAGCAGTTACTCGTCCAGAGCGGGGACAGATACGCAGTATTTT.

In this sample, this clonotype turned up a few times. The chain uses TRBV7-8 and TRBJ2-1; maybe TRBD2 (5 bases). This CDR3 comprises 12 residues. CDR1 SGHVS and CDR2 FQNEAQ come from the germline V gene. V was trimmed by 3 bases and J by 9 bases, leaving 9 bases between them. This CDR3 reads CASSFSSTEQFF. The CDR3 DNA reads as TGTGCCAGCAGCTTCTCTAGCACTGAGCAGTTCTTC.

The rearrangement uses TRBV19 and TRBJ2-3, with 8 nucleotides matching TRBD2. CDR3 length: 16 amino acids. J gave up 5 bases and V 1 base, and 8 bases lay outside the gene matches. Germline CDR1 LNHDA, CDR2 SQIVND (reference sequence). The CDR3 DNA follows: TGTGCCAGTAGTATAGTGAGCGGGAGTCGGAGAGATACGCAGTATTTT. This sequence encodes CASSIVSGSRRDTQYF.

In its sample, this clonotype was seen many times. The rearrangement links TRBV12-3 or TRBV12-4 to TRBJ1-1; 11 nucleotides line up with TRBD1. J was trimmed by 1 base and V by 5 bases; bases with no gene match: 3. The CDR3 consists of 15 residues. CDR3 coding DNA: TGTGCCAGCAGTGGGACAGGGGGGAGGAACACTGAAGCTTTCTTT. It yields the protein CASSGTGGRNTEAFF.

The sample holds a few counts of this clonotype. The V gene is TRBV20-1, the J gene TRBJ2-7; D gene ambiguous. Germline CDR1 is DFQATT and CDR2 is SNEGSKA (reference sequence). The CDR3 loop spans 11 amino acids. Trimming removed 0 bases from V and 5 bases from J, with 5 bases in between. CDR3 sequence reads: CSAREDHEQYF. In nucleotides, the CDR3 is TGCAGTGCTAGAGAAGACCACGAGCAGTACTTC.

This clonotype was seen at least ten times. The CDR3 loop reads CASSYRHSYEQYF. The CDR3 DNA is TGTGCCAGCAGCTACAGGCATTCCTACGAGCAGTACTTC. The chain carries TRBV28 and TRBJ2-7; D may be TRBD1 (5 bases). V was shortened by 6 bases and J by 1 base, with 10 bases between the two germline ends. The CDR3 consists of 13 residues. The V gene's germline CDR1 is MDHEN and CDR2 SYDVKM.

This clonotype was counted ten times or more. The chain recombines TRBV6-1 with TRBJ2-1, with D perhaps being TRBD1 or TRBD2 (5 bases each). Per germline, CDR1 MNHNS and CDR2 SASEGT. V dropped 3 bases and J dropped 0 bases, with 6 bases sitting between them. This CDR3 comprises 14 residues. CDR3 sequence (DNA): TGTGCCAGCAGTGACGGGACCTCCTACAATGAGCAGTTCTTC. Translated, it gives CASSDGTSYNEQFF.

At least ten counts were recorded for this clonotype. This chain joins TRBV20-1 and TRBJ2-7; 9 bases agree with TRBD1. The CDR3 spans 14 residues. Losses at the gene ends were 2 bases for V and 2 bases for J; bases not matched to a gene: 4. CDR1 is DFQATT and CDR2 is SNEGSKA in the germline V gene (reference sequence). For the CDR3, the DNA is TGCAGTGCTAGACTGGGACAGGGAACCTACGAGCAGTACTTC. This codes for CSARLGQGTYEQYF.

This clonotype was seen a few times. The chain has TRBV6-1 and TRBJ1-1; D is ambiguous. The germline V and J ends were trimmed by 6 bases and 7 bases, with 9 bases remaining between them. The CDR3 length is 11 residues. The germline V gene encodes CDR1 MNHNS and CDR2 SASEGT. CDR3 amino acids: CASRRVNEAFF. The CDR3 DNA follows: TGTGCCAGCAGGAGGGTGAATGAAGCTTTCTTT.

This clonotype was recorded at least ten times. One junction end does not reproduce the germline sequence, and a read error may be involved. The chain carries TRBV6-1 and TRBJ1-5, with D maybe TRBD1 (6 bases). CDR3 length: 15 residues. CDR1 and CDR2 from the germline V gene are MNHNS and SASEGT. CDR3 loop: CASREGGGSNQPQHF. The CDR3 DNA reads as TGTGCCAGCAGGGAAGGGGGGGGGAGCAATCAGCCCCAGCATTTT.

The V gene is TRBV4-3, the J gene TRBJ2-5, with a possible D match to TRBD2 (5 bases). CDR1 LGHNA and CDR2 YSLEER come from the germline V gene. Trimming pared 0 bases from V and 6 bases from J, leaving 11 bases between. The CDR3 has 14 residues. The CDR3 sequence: CASSQDLAGKTQYF. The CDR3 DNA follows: TGCGCCAGCAGCCAAGATCTTGCCGGGAAGACCCAGTACTTC.

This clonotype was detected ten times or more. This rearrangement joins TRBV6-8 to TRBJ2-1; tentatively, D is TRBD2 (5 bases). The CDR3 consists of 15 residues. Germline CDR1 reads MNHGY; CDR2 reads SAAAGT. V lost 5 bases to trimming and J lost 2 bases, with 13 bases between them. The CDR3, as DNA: TGTGCCAGCAGTCCGACCGCACTAGCCTACAATGAGCAGTTCTTC. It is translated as CASSPTALAYNEQFF.

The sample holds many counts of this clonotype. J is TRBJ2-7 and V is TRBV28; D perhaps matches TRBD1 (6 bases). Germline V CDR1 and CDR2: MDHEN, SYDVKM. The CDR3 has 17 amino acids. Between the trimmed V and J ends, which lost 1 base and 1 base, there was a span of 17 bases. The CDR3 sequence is CASSLFVVGARSYEQYF. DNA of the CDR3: TGTGCCAGCAGTTTATTCGTAGTGGGGGCGAGATCCTACGAGCAGTACTTC.

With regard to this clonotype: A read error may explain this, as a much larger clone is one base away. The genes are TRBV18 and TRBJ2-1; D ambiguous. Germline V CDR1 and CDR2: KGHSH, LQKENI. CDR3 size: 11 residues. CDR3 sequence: CACSPGYEQFF. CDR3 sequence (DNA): TGTGCCTGCTCACCAGGATATGAGCAGTTCTTC.

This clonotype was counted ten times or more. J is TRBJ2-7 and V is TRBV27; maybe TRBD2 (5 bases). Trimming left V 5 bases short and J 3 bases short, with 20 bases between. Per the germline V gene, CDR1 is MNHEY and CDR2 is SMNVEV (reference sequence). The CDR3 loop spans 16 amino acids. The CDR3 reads CASSARTGKNLYEQYF. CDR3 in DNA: TGTGCCAGCAGTGCCCGGACTGGGAAGAACCTCTACGAGCAGTACTTC.

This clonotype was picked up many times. As DNA, the CDR3 is TGTGCCAGCAGTGTGGACAGGGACGAAAGGAACGAGCAGTACTTC. Amino acid sequence: CASSVDRDERNEQYF. The gene calls are TRBV28 and TRBJ2-7, with TRBD1 identical over 8 bases. The CDR3 totals 15 residues. The J segment lost 5 bases and the V segment lost 5 bases, leaving 11 bases of the junction unmatched. Germline V gene lookup returns CDR1 MDHEN and CDR2 SYDVKM.

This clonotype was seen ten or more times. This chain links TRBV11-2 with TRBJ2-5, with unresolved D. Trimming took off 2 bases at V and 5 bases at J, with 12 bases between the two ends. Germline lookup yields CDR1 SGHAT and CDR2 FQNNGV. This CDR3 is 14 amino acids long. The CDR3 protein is CASSLQPSGETQYF. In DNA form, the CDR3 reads TGTGCCAGCAGCTTACAACCCTCCGGGGAGACCCAGTACTTC.

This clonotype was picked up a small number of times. The CDR3 nucleotides are TGCAGTGCCACGGGAGGCTTTTTGGAGACCCAGTACTTC. Translating gives CSATGGFLETQYF. V gene TRBV20-1 combines with J gene TRBJ2-5, with 7 nucleotides matching TRBD2. Per the germline V gene, CDR1 is DFQATT and CDR2 is SNEGSKA (reference sequence). Unmatched junction bases numbered 9, after V lost 6 bases and J lost 5 bases. This CDR3 spans 13 amino acids.